Below are 13 T cell receptor beta chains sequenced from a single sample in a study of T cells in tuberculosis. Only in-frame clones appear in the TCRdb table, and some are missing; sequencing was by immunoSEQ multiplex PCR. Here the sample spans some 29,000 clones, roughly 90% being singletons. The sequencing input was PBMCs. These receptors were taken from a donor aged 10 to 29 with latent tuberculosis or without tuberculosis infection.

This chain links TRBV5-1 with TRBJ1-2, with TRBD1 identical over 7 bases. Trimming removed 5 bases from V and 8 bases from J; junction bases left unmatched: 18. This CDR3 spans 16 amino acids. From germline, CDR1 is SGHRS and CDR2 YFSETQ. The CDR3 region is CASRINGEGAIGGYTF. The CDR3 coding sequence is TGCGCCAGCAGAATAAACGGCGAGGGGGCAATTGGCGGCTACACCTTC. The full variable domain, with the rest looked up from reference TRBV5-1 and TRBJ1-2, is KAGVTQTPRYLIKTRGQQVTLSCSPISGHRSVSWYQQTPGQGLQFLFEYFSETQRNKGNFPGRFSGRQFSNSRSEMNVSTLELGDSALYLCASRINGEGAIGGYTFGSGTRLTVV.

The chain has TRBV7-7 and TRBJ1-5, with TRBD1 matching over 7 bases. Germline CDR1 is SSHAT and CDR2 is FNYEAQ (reference sequence). V shed 4 bases, J shed 4 bases, and the junction held 13 bases outside the gene matches. The CDR3 sequence is 17 residues long. The CDR3 region is CASSSRGIGPPNQPQHF. The CDR3 coding sequence is TGTGCCAGCAGCTCCAGGGGGATAGGACCGCCGAATCAGCCCCAGCATTTT.

On this clone itself: This may arise from a read error, as a much more abundant clone is one base away. The chain uses TRBV7-9 and TRBJ2-7, with 8 positions matching TRBD2. Germline CDR1 SEHNR, CDR2 FQNEAQ (reference sequence). V lost 5 bases to trimming and J lost 6 bases; unmatched junction nucleotides: 12. CDR3 size: 15 residues. The DNA for the CDR3 is TGTGCCAGCAGCCGAGACAGGCTCGGGGGGGGCGAGCAGTACTTC. This sequence encodes CASSRDRLGGGEQYF.

J is TRBJ1-2 and V is TRBV28; TRBD1 matches at 8 bases. The CDR3 is 13 residues long. The ends lost 6 bases at V and 4 bases at J; junction bases unmatched: 4. Germline loops: CDR1 MDHEN, CDR2 SYDVKM. CDR3 coding DNA: TGTGCCAGCAGCCAGGACAGGGTCTATGGCTACACCTTC. Its translation is CASSQDRVYGYTF.

The chain uses TRBV7-6 and TRBJ2-5; 8 bases are a match to TRBD2. CDR1 is SGHVS, CDR2 FNYEAQ, per germline. There are 18 residues in the CDR3. The J segment lost 4 bases and the V segment lost 5 bases, leaving 18 bases of the junction unmatched. In DNA form, the CDR3 reads TGTGCCAGCAGCCAACCCTACAGCGGGGGCCCCAGGGGAGAGACCCAGTACTTC. Its protein product is CASSQPYSGGPRGETQYF. Combining the CDR3 with reference TRBV7-6 and TRBJ2-5 gives the whole variable domain GAGVSQSPRYKVTKRGQDVALRCDPISGHVSLYWYRQALGQGPEFLTYFNYEAQQDKSGLPNDRFSAERPEGSISTLTIQRTEQRDSAMYRCASSQPYSGGPRGETQYFGPGTRLLVL.

This chain links TRBV7-6 with TRBJ2-7, with D unresolved. Germline V gene sequence: CDR1 SGHVS, CDR2 FNYEAQ. V was clipped by 4 bases and J by 0 bases, with 13 bases between them. The CDR3 totals 15 residues. CDR3 in DNA: TGTGCCAGCAGCTCAACAGAAGATCGCTCCTACGAGCAGTACTTC. Its protein is CASSSTEDRSYEQYF.

The rearrangement links TRBV11-2 to TRBJ1-5; 7 positions match TRBD1. Germline loops: CDR1 SGHAT, CDR2 FQNNGV. J gave up 2 bases and V 5 bases, and 6 bases lay outside the gene matches. The CDR3 has 15 residues. CDR3 sequence: CASSQRTGGNQPQHF. For the CDR3, the DNA is TGTGCCAGCAGCCAAAGGACAGGTGGCAATCAGCCCCAGCATTTT.

The chain combines TRBV9 with TRBJ2-7; D is possibly TRBD2 (5 bases). Trimming stripped 4 bases from V and 2 bases from J, with 13 bases between. CDR3 size: 14 residues. Germline CDR1 and CDR2: SGDLS and YYNGEE. The CDR3 reads CASSPRTFTYEQYF. DNA for the CDR3: TGTGCCAGCAGCCCCCGGACTTTCACCTACGAGCAGTACTTC. The full variable domain, with the rest looked up from reference TRBV9 and TRBJ2-7, is DSGVTQTPKHLITATGQRVTLRCSPRSGDLSVYWYQQSLDQGLQFLIQYYNGEERAKGNILERFSAQQFPDLHSELNLSSLELGDSALYFCASSPRTFTYEQYFGPGTRLTVT.

This chain uses TRBV15 with TRBJ2-1; 13 bases match TRBD2. J gave up 4 bases and V 5 bases, and 11 bases lay outside the gene matches. CDR3 length: 18 amino acids. Germline-derived CDR1 and CDR2 are LNHNV and YYDKDF (reference sequence). CDR3 sequence (DNA): TGTGCCACCAGCGGCCTACTTCGGACTAGCGGGAGATACAATGAGCAGTTCTTC. This translates into CATSGLLRTSGRYNEQFF.

The J gene is TRBJ2-5, the V gene TRBV4-1; 14 bases are a match to TRBD2. The junction had 2 bases not matched to a gene; V was cut back by 4 bases and J by 7 bases. Looked up from germline, CDR1 is MGHRA and CDR2 is YSYEKL. CDR3 length: 14 residues. CDR3 sequence reads: CASSPGTSGGTQYF. CDR3 coding DNA: TGCGCCAGCAGCCCCGGGACTAGCGGGGGGACCCAGTACTTC.

The chain couples TRBV10-3 to TRBJ1-1; no reliable D call. V was cut by 0 bases and J by 0 bases, with 11 bases left in between. This CDR3 spans 16 amino acids. The germline CDR1 and CDR2 sequences are ENHRY and SYGVKD. The CDR3 DNA reads as TGTGCCATCAGTGAGTCCTCTTGGCTGATGAACACTGAAGCTTTCTTT. Encoded protein: CAISESSWLMNTEAFF.

The gene calls are TRBV2 and TRBJ2-1, with D perhaps TRBD2 (5 bases). Germline assignment: CDR1 SNHLY and CDR2 FYNNEI. Trimming cost V 5 bases and J 4 bases, with 9 bases left between them. CDR3 length: 13 amino acids. The CDR3 DNA sequence: TGTGCCAGCAGTCGGGAAGGGTACAATGAGCAGTTCTTC. Protein sequence: CASSREGYNEQFF.

The chain links TRBV19 to TRBJ1-2, with a weak D call TRBD1 (5 bases). CDR1 LNHDA and CDR2 SQIVND come from the germline V gene (reference sequence). Trimming removed 1 base at V and 5 bases at J, with 17 bases between. This CDR3 has 16 amino acids. The CDR3 sequence: CASSIAPKRTSYGYTF. CDR3 bases: TGTGCCAGTAGTATAGCCCCAAAAAGGACATCGTATGGCTACACCTTC.